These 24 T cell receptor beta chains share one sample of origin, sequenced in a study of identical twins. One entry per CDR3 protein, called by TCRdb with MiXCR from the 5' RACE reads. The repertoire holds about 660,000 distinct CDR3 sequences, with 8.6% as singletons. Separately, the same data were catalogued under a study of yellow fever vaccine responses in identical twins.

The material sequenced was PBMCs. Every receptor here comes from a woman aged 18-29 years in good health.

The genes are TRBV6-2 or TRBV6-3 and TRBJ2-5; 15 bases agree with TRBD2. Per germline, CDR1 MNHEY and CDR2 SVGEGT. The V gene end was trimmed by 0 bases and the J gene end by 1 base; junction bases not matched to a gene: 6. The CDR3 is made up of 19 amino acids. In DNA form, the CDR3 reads TGTGCCAGCAGTTACTCCGGGACTAGCGGGGGGATCGTCCAAGAGACCCAGTACTTC. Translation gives CASSYSGTSGGIVQETQYF.

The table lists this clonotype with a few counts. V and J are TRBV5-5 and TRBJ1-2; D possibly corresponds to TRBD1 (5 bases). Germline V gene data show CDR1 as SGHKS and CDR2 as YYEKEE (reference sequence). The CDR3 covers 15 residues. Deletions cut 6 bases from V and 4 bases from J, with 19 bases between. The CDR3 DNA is TGTGCCAGCAACCCGTGGGCAGGGTGGGGCTATGGCTACACCTTC. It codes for CASNPWAGWGYGYTF. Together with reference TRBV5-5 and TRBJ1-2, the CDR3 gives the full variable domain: DAGVTQSPTHLIKTRGQQVTLRCSPISGHKSVSWYQQVLGQGPQFIFQYYEKEERGRGNFPDRFSARQFPNYSSELNVNALLLGDSALYLCASNPWAGWGYGYTFGSGTRLTVV.

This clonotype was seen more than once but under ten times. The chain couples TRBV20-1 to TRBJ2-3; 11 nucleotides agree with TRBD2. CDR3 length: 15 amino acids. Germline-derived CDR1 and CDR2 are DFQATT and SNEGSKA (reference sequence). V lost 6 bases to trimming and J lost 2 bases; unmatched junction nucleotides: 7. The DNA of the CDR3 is TGCAGTGCATTAGCGGGGGGGGGGCCCACAGATACGCAGTATTTT. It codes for CSALAGGGPTDTQYF.

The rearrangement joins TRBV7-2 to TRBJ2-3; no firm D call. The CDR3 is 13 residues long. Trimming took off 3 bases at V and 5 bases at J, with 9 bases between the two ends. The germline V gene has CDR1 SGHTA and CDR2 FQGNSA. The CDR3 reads CASSFATIDTQYF. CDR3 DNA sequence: TGTGCCAGCAGCTTCGCTACGATAGATACGCAGTATTTT.

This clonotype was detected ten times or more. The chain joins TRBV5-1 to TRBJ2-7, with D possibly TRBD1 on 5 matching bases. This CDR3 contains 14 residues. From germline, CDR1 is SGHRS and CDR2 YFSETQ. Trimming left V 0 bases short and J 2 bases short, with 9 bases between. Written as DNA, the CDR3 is TGCGCCAGCAGCTTGGGACAGTCACCCTACGAGCAGTACTTC. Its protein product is CASSLGQSPYEQYF.

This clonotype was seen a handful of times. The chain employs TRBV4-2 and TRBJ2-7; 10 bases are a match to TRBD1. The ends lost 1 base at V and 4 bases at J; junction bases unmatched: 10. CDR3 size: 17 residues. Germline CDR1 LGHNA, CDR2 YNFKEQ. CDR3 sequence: CASSQALTGGGEYEQYF. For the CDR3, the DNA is TGTGCCAGCAGCCAAGCCTTGACAGGGGGCGGGGAATACGAGCAGTACTTC.

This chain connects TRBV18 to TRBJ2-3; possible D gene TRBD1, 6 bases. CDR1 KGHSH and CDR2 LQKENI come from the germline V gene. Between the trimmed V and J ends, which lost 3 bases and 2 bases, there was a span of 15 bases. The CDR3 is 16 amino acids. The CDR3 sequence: CASSPLSRGFTDTQYF. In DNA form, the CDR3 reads TGTGCCAGCTCACCCTTGAGTAGGGGGTTCACAGATACGCAGTATTTT.

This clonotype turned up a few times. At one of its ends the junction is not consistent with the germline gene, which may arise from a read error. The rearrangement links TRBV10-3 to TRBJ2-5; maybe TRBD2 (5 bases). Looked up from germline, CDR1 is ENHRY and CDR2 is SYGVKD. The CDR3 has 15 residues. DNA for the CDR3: TGTGCCATAAGTGAGGAAGAGGGAGAGCAAGAGACCCAGTACTTC. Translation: CAISEEEGEQETQYF.

The CDR3 sequence: CSVERRDEQYF. The CDR3 coding sequence is TGCAGCGTTGAGCGCCGGGACGAGCAGTACTTC. The V and J genes are TRBV29-1 and TRBJ2-7, with D hard to call. The CDR3 loop spans 11 amino acids. Per the germline V gene, CDR1 is SQVTM and CDR2 is ANQGSEA. Trimming took off 3 bases at V and 5 bases at J, with 8 bases between the two ends.

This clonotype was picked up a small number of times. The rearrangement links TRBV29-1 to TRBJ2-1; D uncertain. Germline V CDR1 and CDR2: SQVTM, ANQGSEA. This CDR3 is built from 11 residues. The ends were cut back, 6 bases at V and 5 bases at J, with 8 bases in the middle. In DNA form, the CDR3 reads TGCAGCGTAGACCTTCACAATGAGCAGTTCTTC. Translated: CSVDLHNEQFF.

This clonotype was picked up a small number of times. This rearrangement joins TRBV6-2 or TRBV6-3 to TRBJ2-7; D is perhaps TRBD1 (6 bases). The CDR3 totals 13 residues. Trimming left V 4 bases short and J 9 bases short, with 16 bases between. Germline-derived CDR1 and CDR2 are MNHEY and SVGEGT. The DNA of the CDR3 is TGTGCCAGCAGTTCCGGACCTCAAGGGGGGCAGTACTTC. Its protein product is CASSSGPQGGQYF.

The chain's CDR3 is CSASISQETQYF. The CDR3, as DNA: TGCAGTGCAAGCATCTCCCAAGAGACCCAGTACTTC. The chain couples TRBV20-1 to TRBJ2-5; D gene uncertain. Trimming pared 6 bases from V and 1 base from J, leaving 9 bases between. CDR3 length equals 12 residues. In germline, CDR1 is DFQATT, CDR2 SNEGSKA (reference sequence).

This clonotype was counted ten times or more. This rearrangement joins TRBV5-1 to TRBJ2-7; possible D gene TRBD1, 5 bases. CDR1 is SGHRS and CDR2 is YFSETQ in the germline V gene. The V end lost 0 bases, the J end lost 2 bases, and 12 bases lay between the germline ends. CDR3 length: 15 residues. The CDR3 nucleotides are TGCGCCAGCAGCTTGGGAGGTTTAGGGGCCTACGAGCAGTACTTC. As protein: CASSLGGLGAYEQYF.

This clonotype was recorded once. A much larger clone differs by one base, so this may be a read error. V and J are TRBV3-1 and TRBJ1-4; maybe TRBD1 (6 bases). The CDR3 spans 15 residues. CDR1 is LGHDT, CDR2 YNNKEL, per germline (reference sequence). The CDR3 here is CATSQEYRVDEKLFF. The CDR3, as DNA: TGTGCCACCAGCCAAGAATACAGGGTTGACGAAAAACTGTTTTTT. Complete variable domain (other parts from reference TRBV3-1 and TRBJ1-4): DTAVSQTPKYLVTQMGNDKSIKCEQNLGHDTMYWYKQDSKKFLKIMFSYNNKELIINETVPNRFSPKSPDKAHLNLHINSLELGDSAVYFCATSQEYRVDEKLFFGSGTQLSVL.

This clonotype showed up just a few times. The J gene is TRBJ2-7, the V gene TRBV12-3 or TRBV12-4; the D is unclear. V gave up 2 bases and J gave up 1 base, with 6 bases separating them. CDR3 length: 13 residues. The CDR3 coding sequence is TGTGCCAGCAGTTTAAGAATATCCTACGAGCAGTACTTC. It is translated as CASSLRISYEQYF.

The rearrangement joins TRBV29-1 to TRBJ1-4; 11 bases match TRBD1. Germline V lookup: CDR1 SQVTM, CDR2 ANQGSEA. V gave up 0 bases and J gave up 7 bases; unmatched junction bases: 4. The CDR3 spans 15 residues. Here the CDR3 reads CSVEDRTGGSEKLFF. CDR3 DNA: TGCAGCGTTGAAGACCGGACAGGGGGCAGTGAAAAACTGTTTTTT.

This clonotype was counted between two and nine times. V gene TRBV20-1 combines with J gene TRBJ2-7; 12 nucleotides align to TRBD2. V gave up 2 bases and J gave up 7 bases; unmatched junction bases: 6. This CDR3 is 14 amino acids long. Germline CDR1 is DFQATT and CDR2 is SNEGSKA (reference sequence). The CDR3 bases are TGCAGTGCTAGACGACTAGCGGGAGTGAGGGAGCAGTACTTC. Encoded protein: CSARRLAGVREQYF.

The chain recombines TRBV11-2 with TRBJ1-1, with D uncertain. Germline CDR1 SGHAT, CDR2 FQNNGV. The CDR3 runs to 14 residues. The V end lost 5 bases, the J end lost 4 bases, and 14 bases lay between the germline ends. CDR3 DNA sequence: TGTGCCAGCAGCCCAATGGGATCGGCCACTGAAGCTTTCTTT. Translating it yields CASSPMGSATEAFF.

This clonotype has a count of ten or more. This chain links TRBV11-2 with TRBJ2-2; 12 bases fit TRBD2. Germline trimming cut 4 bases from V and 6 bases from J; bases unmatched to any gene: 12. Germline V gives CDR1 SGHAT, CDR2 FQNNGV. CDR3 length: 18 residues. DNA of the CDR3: TGTGCCAGCAGCTCCTCGGGACTAGCGGGTTCTATCGCCGGGGAGCTGTTTTTT. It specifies CASSSSGLAGSIAGELFF.

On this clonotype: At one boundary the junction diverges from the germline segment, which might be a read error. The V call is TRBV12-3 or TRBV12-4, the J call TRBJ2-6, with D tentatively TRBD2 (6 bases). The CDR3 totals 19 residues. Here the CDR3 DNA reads TGTGCCATCAGTTTAGTGGCGGGGATCGGGGCCTCTGGGGCCAACGTCCTGACTTTC. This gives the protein CAISLVAGIGASGANVLTF.

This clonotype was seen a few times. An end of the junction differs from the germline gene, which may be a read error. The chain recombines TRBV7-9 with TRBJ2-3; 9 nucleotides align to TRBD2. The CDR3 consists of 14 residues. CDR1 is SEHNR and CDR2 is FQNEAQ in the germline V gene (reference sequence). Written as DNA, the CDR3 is TGTGCCAGCACCTTAGCGGGAGTCCCAGATACGCAGTATTTT. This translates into CASTLAGVPDTQYF.

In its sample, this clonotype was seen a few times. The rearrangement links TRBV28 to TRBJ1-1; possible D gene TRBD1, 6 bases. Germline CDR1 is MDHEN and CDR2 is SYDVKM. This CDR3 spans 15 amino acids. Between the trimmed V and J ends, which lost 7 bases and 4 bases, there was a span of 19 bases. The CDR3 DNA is TGTGCCAGCATTACCTCCGTGGGGGCAGGCACTGAAGCTTTCTTT. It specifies CASITSVGAGTEAFF.

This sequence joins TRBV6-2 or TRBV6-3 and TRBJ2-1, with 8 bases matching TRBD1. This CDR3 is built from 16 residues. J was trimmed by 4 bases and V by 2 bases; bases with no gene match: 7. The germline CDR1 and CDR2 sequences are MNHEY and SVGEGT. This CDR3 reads CASSYSRTGFYNEQFF. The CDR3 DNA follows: TGTGCCAGCAGTTACAGTAGGACAGGGTTTTACAATGAGCAGTTCTTC.

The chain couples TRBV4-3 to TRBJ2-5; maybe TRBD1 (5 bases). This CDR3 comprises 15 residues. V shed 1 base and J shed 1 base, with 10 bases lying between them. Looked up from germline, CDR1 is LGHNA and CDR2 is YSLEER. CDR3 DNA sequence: TGCGCCAGCAGCCAAGGCAGACAGATCCAAGAGACCCAGTACTTC. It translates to CASSQGRQIQETQYF.